Below are 20 T cell receptor beta chains sequenced from a single sample in a study of yellow fever vaccine responses in identical twins. In TCRdb, the RT-PCR reads were re-called with MiXCR into one record per CDR3 protein. The sample has a few thousand distinct CDR3 sequences; about 87% are singletons. This sample comprised T cells from blood (PBMCs), unsorted or a sorted subset (not recorded which), obtained before or after yellow fever vaccination (not recorded which). The receptor source for this set is a female donor who received the yellow fever vaccine.

The CDR3, as DNA: TGCAGTGCTAGAGATTTGGGGGGCTCTGGCGGGAGAAGCACAGATACGCAGTATTTT. Its protein is CSARDLGGSGGRSTDTQYF. The V gene is TRBV20-1, the J gene TRBJ2-3; a weak D match, TRBD2 (7 bases). CDR1 and CDR2 from the germline V gene are DFQATT and SNEGSKA (reference sequence). This CDR3 is 19 amino acids long. V dropped 0 bases and J dropped 0 bases, with 22 bases sitting between them.

In DNA, the CDR3 is TGCAGCGTAAATACCGGGACAGGAGACTATGGCTACACCTTC. This encodes CSVNTGTGDYGYTF. V and J are TRBV29-1 and TRBJ1-2; 8 bases fit TRBD1. The CDR3 length is 14 residues. V shed 6 bases, J shed 3 bases, and the junction held 9 bases outside the gene matches. CDR1 and CDR2 (germline): SQVTM, ANQGSEA.

In its sample, this clonotype was seen once. The V call is TRBV3-1, the J call TRBJ1-5; perhaps TRBD1 as D (5 bases). Germline values: CDR1 LGHDT, CDR2 YNNKEL (reference sequence). This CDR3 is built from 14 residues. Trimming removed 5 bases at V and 2 bases at J, with 10 bases between. The CDR3 here is CASSAGPGNQPQHF. CDR3 DNA sequence: TGTGCCAGCAGCGCGGGGCCTGGCAATCAGCCCCAGCATTTT.

The CDR3 DNA follows: TGTGCCAGCAGCCTAACAGGGTCTAGCGGGAGCAATGAGCAGTTCTTC. Its translation: CASSLTGSSGSNEQFF. J is TRBJ2-1 and V is TRBV11-1, with TRBD2 matching 10 bases. In germline, CDR1 is SGHAT, CDR2 FQDESV (reference sequence). CDR3 size: 16 residues. The ends lost 5 bases at V and 6 bases at J; junction bases unmatched: 10.

The rearrangement joins TRBV20-1 to TRBJ2-3, with D possibly called TRBD1 or TRBD2 (5 bases each). CDR3 length: 15 residues. V was pared by 0 bases and J by 0 bases, with 10 bases between. Germline loops: CDR1 DFQATT, CDR2 SNEGSKA (reference sequence). The CDR3 coding sequence is TGCAGTGCTAGAGATCCGGGACGTAGCACAGATACGCAGTATTTT. This gives the protein CSARDPGRSTDTQYF.

In its sample, this clonotype was seen once. The CDR3 nucleotides are TGTGCCACCAACAAACTAGCGGAAGCCTCCTACAATGAGCAGTTCTTC. Encoded protein: CATNKLAEASYNEQFF. This chain links TRBV10-3 with TRBJ2-1; TRBD2 matches at 8 bases. Germline lookup yields CDR1 ENHRY and CDR2 SYGVKD. CDR3 length: 16 amino acids. Trimming took 10 bases from V and 0 from J; bases not matched to a gene: 11.

The chain joins TRBV20-1 to TRBJ1-1, with D tentatively TRBD1 (6 bases). Germline loops: CDR1 DFQATT, CDR2 SNEGSKA (reference sequence). The CDR3 runs to 13 residues. V lost 4 bases and J 0 bases, leaving 9 bases between the germline ends. CDR3 sequence reads: CSAKGHLNTEAFF. CDR3 nucleotide sequence: TGCAGTGCTAAGGGACACCTGAACACTGAAGCTTTCTTT.

The V call is TRBV27, the J call TRBJ1-6; D ambiguous. Trimming cost V 4 bases and J 6 bases, with 4 bases left between them. Germline V gene sequence: CDR1 MNHEY, CDR2 SMNVEV (reference sequence). The CDR3 is 12 residues long. The CDR3 DNA reads TGTGCCAGCAGTTGGTTTAATTCACCCCTCCACTTT. Its translation is CASSWFNSPLHF.

The gene calls are TRBV9 and TRBJ2-3; no firm D call. V lost 0 bases, J lost 1 base, and 12 bases lay in between. CDR3 length equals 16 residues. CDR1 and CDR2 (germline): SGDLS, YYNGEE. The CDR3 spells CASSVGAVVGTDTQYF. The CDR3, as DNA: TGTGCCAGCAGCGTAGGCGCGGTGGTAGGCACAGATACGCAGTATTTT.

This chain links TRBV27 with TRBJ2-1; D is uncertain. V gave up 0 bases and J gave up 7 bases, with 13 bases separating them. This CDR3 has 15 amino acids. Germline V gene lookup returns CDR1 MNHEY and CDR2 SMNVEV (reference sequence). The DNA for the CDR3 is TGTGCCAGCAGTTTATCACAGAATCCACGAAATGAGCAGTTCTTC. Protein sequence: CASSLSQNPRNEQFF.

The chain joins TRBV18 to TRBJ1-1, with TRBD1 matching over 12 bases. The germline V gene has CDR1 KGHSH and CDR2 LQKENI. This CDR3 comprises 15 residues. V trimming: 3 bases; J trimming: 3 bases; junction bases outside the gene matches: 2. The CDR3 here is CASSPGTGGDTEAFF. CDR3 DNA sequence: TGTGCCAGCTCACCCGGGACAGGGGGCGACACTGAAGCTTTCTTT.

The V call is TRBV5-4, the J call TRBJ2-2; no clear D gene. The V gene lost 0 bases and the J gene lost 5 bases, with 5 bases spanning the gap. The CDR3 consists of 13 residues. Germline CDR1 reads SGHNT; CDR2 reads YYREEE (reference sequence). CDR3 loop: CASSLEQTGELFF. For the CDR3, the DNA is TGTGCCAGCAGCTTGGAACAGACCGGGGAGCTGTTTTTT.

CDR3 protein: CASSHRGTEAFF. CDR3 in DNA: TGTGCCAGCAGCCACAGGGGCACTGAAGCTTTCTTT. The chain recombines TRBV11-3 with TRBJ1-1, with TRBD1 matching over 7 bases. The V segment lost 5 bases and the J segment 4 bases; nucleotides outside the gene matches: 1. CDR1 SGHNT and CDR2 YENEEA come from the germline V gene. This CDR3 spans 12 amino acids.

The J gene is TRBJ2-5, the V gene TRBV11-1; weak D call: TRBD1 (6 bases). CDR3 length: 15 residues. V lost 5 bases to trimming and J lost 4 bases, with 17 bases between them. The V gene's germline CDR1 is SGHAT and CDR2 FQDESV (reference sequence). CDR3 sequence (DNA): TGTGCCAGCAGCAAACAGGGATCTTCGACAGAGACCCAGTACTTC. It codes for CASSKQGSSTETQYF.

V is TRBV29-1 and J is TRBJ2-1; D gene uncertain. CDR1 and CDR2 (germline): SQVTM, ANQGSEA. V was cut by 3 bases and J by 15 bases, with 12 bases left in between. This CDR3 is built from 10 residues. The CDR3 DNA is TGCAGCGTTGACCTGCAGACTCTGTTCTTC. It specifies CSVDLQTLFF.

The gene calls are TRBV21-1 and TRBJ2-4; TRBD1 reflects the table's D call only, with no check against the DNA. TRBV21-1 is classified as a pseudogene. CDR3 length: 15 residues. CDR3 bases: TGTGCCAGCAGCGATCTGGGACAGGGGGCAGACATTCAGTACTTC. It encodes CASSDLGQGADIQYF.

The rearrangement joins TRBV24-1 to TRBJ1-5, with 9 nucleotides matching TRBD1. The germline CDR1 and CDR2 sequences are KGHDR and SFDVKD. This CDR3 is built from 16 residues. Trimming took 3 bases from V and 5 from J; bases not matched to a gene: 7. CDR3 protein: CATSDEGQGSDQPQHF. The CDR3 DNA is TGTGCCACCAGTGATGAAGGACAGGGGAGCGATCAGCCCCAGCATTTT.

The V call is TRBV12-3 or TRBV12-4, the J call TRBJ2-7; 10 positions match TRBD2. V lost 4 bases to trimming and J lost 0 bases; unmatched junction nucleotides: 0. This CDR3 is 14 amino acids long. CDR3 protein: CASSSSGSSYEQYF. The CDR3, as DNA: TGTGCCAGCAGTTCTAGCGGGAGCTCCTACGAGCAGTACTTC.

The chain is built from TRBV28 and TRBJ2-7; TRBD1 agrees at 9 bases. This CDR3 has 15 residues. Germline assignment: CDR1 MDHEN and CDR2 SYDVKM. After removal of 3 bases from V and 0 bases from J, the junction contained 3 bases not matched to a gene. The CDR3 loop is CASSLPGQGSYEQYF. CDR3 bases: TGTGCCAGCAGTTTGCCGGGACAGGGCTCCTACGAGCAGTACTTC.

This chain joins TRBV19 and TRBJ2-1; the D gene is possibly TRBD2 (6 bases). The CDR3 runs to 12 residues. V shed 4 bases and J shed 10 bases, with 11 bases lying between them. Germline assignment: CDR1 LNHDA and CDR2 SQIVND (reference sequence). The CDR3, as DNA: TGTGCCAGTAGTAGGGACTTGTGGGAGCAGTTCTTC. Protein sequence: CASSRDLWEQFF.